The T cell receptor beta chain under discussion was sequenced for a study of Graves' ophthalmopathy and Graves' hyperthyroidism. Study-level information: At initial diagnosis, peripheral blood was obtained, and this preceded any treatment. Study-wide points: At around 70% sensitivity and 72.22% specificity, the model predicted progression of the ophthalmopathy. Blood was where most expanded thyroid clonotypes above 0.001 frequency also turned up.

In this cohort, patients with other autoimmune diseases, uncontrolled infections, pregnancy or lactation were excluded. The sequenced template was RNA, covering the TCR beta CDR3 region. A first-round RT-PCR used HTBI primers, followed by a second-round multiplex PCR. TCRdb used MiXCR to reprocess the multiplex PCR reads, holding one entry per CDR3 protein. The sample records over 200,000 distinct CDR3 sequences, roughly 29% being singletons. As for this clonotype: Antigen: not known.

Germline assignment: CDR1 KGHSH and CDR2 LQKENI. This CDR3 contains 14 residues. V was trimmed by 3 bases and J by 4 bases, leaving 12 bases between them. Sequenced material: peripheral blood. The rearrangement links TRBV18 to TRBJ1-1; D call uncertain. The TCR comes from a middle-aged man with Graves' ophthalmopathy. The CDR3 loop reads CASSPRTAPTEAFF. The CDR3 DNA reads TGTGCCAGCTCACCTAGGACGGCCCCCACTGAAGCTTTCTTT. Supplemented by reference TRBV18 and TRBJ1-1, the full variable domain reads NAGVMQNPRHLVRRRGQEARLRCSPMKGHSHVYWYRQLPEEGLKFMVYLQKENIIDESGMPKERFSAEFPKEGPSILRIQQVVRGDSAAYFCASSPRTAPTEAFFGQGTRLTVV.